This T cell receptor (beta chain) appears in the sequencing data of a study of blood T cell repertoires in COVID-19. Study details: Samples taken during acute and convalescent COVID-19 were collected in the United States, Italy and Spain. T cells, B-cell-depleted T cells, or PBMCs supplied cDNA or gDNA.

Original handling: The authors estimated nucleated cell counts from reference gene primer amplification. Only in-frame clones appear in the TCRdb table, and some are missing; sequencing was by immunoSEQ multiplex PCR. V and J calls and clone size come straight from that table; D and trimming were deduced from the DNA. Among approximately 200,000 clones listed, 85% were seen once. This CDR3 is 13 amino acids long. The V end was cut by 5 bases, the J end by 1 base, with 9 bases between. The V gene's germline CDR1 is SGHNT and CDR2 YENEEA. The V call is TRBV11-3, the J call TRBJ2-7; D unresolved. The TCR originated in a man aged 35 to 55 with acute or convalescent COVID-19. The material sequenced was peripheral blood. CDR3 nucleotides: TGTGCCAGCAGCCCGACGGGTTCCTACGAGCAGTACTTC. Protein: CASSPTGSYEQYF.